One sample yielded the 17 T cell receptor beta chains listed below, sequenced in a study of T cell responses to AZD1222 COVID-19 vaccine. Produced via immunoSEQ multiplex PCR; TCRdb's table is partial and in-frame only. There are under 150,000 clones in the sample; about 90% occur only once, and 7.5% lies in the top ten. The sequenced sample was peripheral blood, obtained on day 0 of AZD1222 vaccination. These TCRs come from an adult in good health.

This chain uses TRBV5-1 with TRBJ1-1, with 7 nucleotides matching TRBD1. Germline V CDR1 and CDR2: SGHRS, YFSETQ. With V trimmed by 0 bases and J by 1 base, 3 bases remained unmatched. This CDR3 has 15 amino acids. This CDR3 reads CASSLDGDRNTEAFF. The CDR3 DNA reads TGCGCCAGCAGCTTGGATGGGGACAGGAACACTGAAGCTTTCTTT.

V and J are TRBV7-3 and TRBJ2-1; tentatively, D is TRBD1 (6 bases). Between the trimmed V and J ends, which lost 5 bases and 9 bases, there was a span of 17 bases. Germline V gene sequence: CDR1 SGHTA, CDR2 FQGTGA. This CDR3 is 14 amino acids long. CDR3 in DNA: TGTGCCAGCAGCCCTGGACAGACCATGGGTGAGCAGTTCTTC. The encoded protein is CASSPGQTMGEQFF.

The chain employs TRBV6-5 and TRBJ1-1; D unclear. Germline V lookup: CDR1 MNHEY, CDR2 SVGAGI. The CDR3 runs 14 residues. Trimming took 4 bases from V and 11 from J, leaving 20 bases between them. The CDR3 region is CASSSPLAPFGAFF. The CDR3 region has the DNA TGTGCCAGCAGTTCCCCCCTAGCCCCGTTCGGGGCTTTCTTT.

CDR3 loop: CASSEMRVSTDTQYF. CDR3 bases: TGTGCCAGCAGTGAGATGCGGGTTAGCACAGATACGCAGTATTTT. V gene TRBV25-1 combines with J gene TRBJ2-3; possibly TRBD2 for D (5 bases). The CDR3 sequence is 15 residues long. Germline loops: CDR1 MGHDK, CDR2 SYGVNS. Trimming left V 3 bases short and J 0 bases short, with 10 bases between.

In this sample, this clone turned up a few times. V is TRBV12-3 or TRBV12-4 and J is TRBJ1-5; TRBD1 agrees at 8 bases. The CDR3 has 13 residues. The J segment lost 7 bases and the V segment lost 6 bases, leaving 5 bases of the junction unmatched. Written as DNA, the CDR3 is TGTGCCAGCAGCCAGGGGGCAGAACAGCCCCAGCATTTT. Protein product: CASSQGAEQPQHF.

This chain uses TRBV29-1 with TRBJ2-7, with D perhaps matching TRBD2 (6 bases). V was cut by 6 bases and J by 2 bases, with 14 bases left in between. The CDR3 is 13 amino acids. Germline loops: CDR1 SQVTM, CDR2 ANQGSEA. The CDR3 here is CSVNRDSTYEQYF. CDR3 coding DNA: TGCAGCGTGAACCGGGACTCCACCTACGAGCAGTACTTC.

The chain has TRBV18 and TRBJ1-2, with 7 bases fitting TRBD1. CDR1 and CDR2 from the germline V gene are KGHSH and LQKENI. V shed 5 bases, J shed 7 bases, and the junction held 13 bases outside the gene matches. The CDR3 contains 15 residues. The CDR3 loop is CASSSSDRESGGYTF. CDR3 nucleotide sequence: TGTGCCAGCTCATCTTCAGACAGGGAAAGTGGTGGCTACACCTTC.

The chain links TRBV7-3 to TRBJ2-2, with TRBD2 matching 7 bases. V lost 5 bases to trimming and J lost 1 base; unmatched junction nucleotides: 4. The CDR3 consists of 15 residues. CDR1 is SGHTA, CDR2 FQGTGA, per germline. DNA of the CDR3: TGTGCCAGCAGCCCTGGACTAGGGAACACCGGGGAGCTGTTTTTT. Amino acid sequence: CASSPGLGNTGELFF.

This clone showed up just once. The chain combines TRBV7-8 with TRBJ2-3, with 9 bases matching TRBD2. The germline gives CDR1 SGHVS, CDR2 FQNEAQ. Trimming took 2 bases from V and 2 from J; bases not matched to a gene: 11. The CDR3 is 18 amino acids. This CDR3 is CASSLRSSGNKITDTQYF. DNA of the CDR3: TGTGCCAGCAGCTTAAGGTCTAGCGGGAATAAAATCACAGATACGCAGTATTTT.

V usage is TRBV9 and J usage is TRBJ2-2; no reliable D call. The CDR3 is 12 residues long. Per the germline V gene, CDR1 is SGDLS and CDR2 is YYNGEE. Trimming removed 4 bases at V and 4 bases at J, with 5 bases between. The CDR3 nucleotides are TGTGCCAGCAGCTCTGTCACCGGGGAGCTGTTTTTT. It is translated as CASSSVTGELFF.

The chain uses TRBV7-2 and TRBJ1-2, with D perhaps TRBD1 (6 bases). The CDR3 is 14 amino acids. V was trimmed by 4 bases and J by 8 bases, leaving 17 bases between them. Germline CDR1 reads SGHTA; CDR2 reads FQGNSA. This CDR3 is CASSYLTGLGGYTF. The CDR3 coding sequence is TGTGCCAGCAGCTATCTCACAGGGTTGGGAGGCTACACCTTC.

The chain joins TRBV19 to TRBJ1-2; 9 nucleotides align to TRBD1. The CDR3 extends over 16 amino acids. V shed 2 bases, J shed 4 bases, and the junction held 8 bases outside the gene matches. The germline CDR1 and CDR2 sequences are LNHDA and SQIVND (reference sequence). CDR3 amino acids: CASSIPPQGAFYGYTF. The CDR3 nucleotides are TGTGCCAGTAGTATACCCCCACAGGGGGCTTTCTATGGCTACACCTTC.

The chain uses TRBV7-2 and TRBJ1-5; possibly TRBD1 for D (6 bases). This CDR3 is built from 15 residues. The V end lost 2 bases, the J end lost 7 bases, and 15 bases lay between the germline ends. The germline V gene has CDR1 SGHTA and CDR2 FQGNSA. CDR3 loop: CASSLLWGRGQPQHF. The CDR3 nucleotides are TGTGCCAGCAGCTTACTTTGGGGGCGAGGGCAGCCCCAGCATTTT.

This sequence joins TRBV12-5 and TRBJ2-1; D may be TRBD2 (6 bases). V shed 5 bases and J shed 8 bases, with 16 bases lying between them. CDR3 length: 14 residues. CDR1 LGHNT and CDR2 FRNRAP come from the germline V gene. The CDR3 sequence is CASGPLGGNHEQFF. In nucleotides, the CDR3 is TGTGCTAGTGGTCCCCTAGGAGGGAATCATGAGCAGTTCTTC.

This clone showed up just once. The chain recombines TRBV21-1 with TRBJ1-5; the table's D call, TRBD1, has no DNA check behind it. TRBV21-1 has pseudogene status. CDR3 length equals 16 residues. CDR3: CASSARQGYSNQPQHF. For the CDR3, the DNA is TGTGCCAGCAGCGCTCGACAGGGTTATAGCAATCAGCCCCAGCATTTT.

This chain joins TRBV6-5 and TRBJ2-7; D possibly corresponds to TRBD1 (6 bases). This CDR3 comprises 16 residues. Germline assignment: CDR1 MNHEY and CDR2 SVGAGI. V was clipped by 4 bases and J by 2 bases, with 18 bases between them. In nucleotides, the CDR3 is TGTGCCAGCAGTTTATCGAGACTTGAGGGGGCCTACGAGCAGTACTTC. Its protein product is CASSLSRLEGAYEQYF.

The chain couples TRBV5-1 to TRBJ1-1; D might be TRBD1 (5 bases). Germline V CDR1 and CDR2: SGHRS, YFSETQ. Trimming took off 5 bases at V and 0 bases at J, with 8 bases between the two ends. The CDR3 loop spans 13 amino acids. The CDR3 region is CASSLTVNTEAFF. CDR3 bases: TGCGCCAGCAGTCTGACAGTGAACACTGAAGCTTTCTTT.